The 23 T cell receptor beta chains reported below all come from one sample, sequenced in a study of T cell repertoires in cytomegalovirus infection. TCRdb re-derived calls from the reads in MiXCR, one entry per CDR3 protein. The sample has approximately 290,000 distinct CDR3 sequences, 20% to 30% seen once. The sequenced material came from PBMCs. Receptors were obtained from a human donor in good health (CMV status not recorded). Some clones in this sample may be carry-over from other donors' samples.

This clonotype was picked up many times. The CDR3 DNA reads TGTGCCAGCAGCCCCTACCGACATTCTGATGAGCAGTACTTC. Translating gives CASSPYRHSDEQYF. The gene calls are TRBV11-3 and TRBJ2-7; no clear D gene. V was shortened by 5 bases and J by 7 bases, with 18 bases between the two germline ends. The CDR3 has 14 amino acids. Germline loops: CDR1 SGHNT, CDR2 YENEEA.

This clonotype showed up many times. The rearrangement links TRBV7-2 to TRBJ1-4; TRBD1 agrees at 7 bases. The CDR3 runs 14 residues. Trimming took 6 bases from V and 7 from J; bases not matched to a gene: 8. CDR1 and CDR2 (germline): SGHTA, FQGNSA. The CDR3 nucleotides are TGTGCCAGCAGACCCGGGGACAGCCCTGAAAAACTGTTTTTT. As protein: CASRPGDSPEKLFF.

The chain joins TRBV12-3 or TRBV12-4 to TRBJ2-7, with 8 bases that match TRBD1. Losses at the gene ends were 6 bases for V and 2 bases for J; bases not matched to a gene: 9. The length of the CDR3 is 15 residues. CDR3 sequence (DNA): TGTGCCAGCAGCCTCGACAGGGGATCGGCCTACGAGCAGTACTTC. This sequence encodes CASSLDRGSAYEQYF.

This clonotype appeared a few times. The chain is built from TRBV14 and TRBJ2-7; 8 nucleotides agree with TRBD2. This CDR3 spans 16 amino acids. CDR1 is SGHDN, CDR2 FVKESK, per germline. The V segment lost 3 bases and the J segment 2 bases; nucleotides outside the gene matches: 9. The CDR3 region is CASSHVSGKGPYEQYF. CDR3 DNA: TGTGCCAGCAGCCACGTTAGCGGGAAGGGCCCCTACGAGCAGTACTTC.

The rearrangement uses TRBV5-4 and TRBJ2-5; D not resolved. Trimming took 3 bases from V and 5 from J, leaving 8 bases between them. The CDR3 totals 12 residues. The germline V gene has CDR1 SGHNT and CDR2 YYREEE (reference sequence). Written as DNA, the CDR3 is TGTGCCAGCAGCTCCTACAGCGAGACCCAGTACTTC. Protein sequence: CASSSYSETQYF.

This chain uses TRBV24-1 with TRBJ2-1; 7 bases fit TRBD2. In germline, CDR1 is KGHDR, CDR2 SFDVKD. The CDR3 is made up of 15 amino acids. V shed 0 bases and J 7 bases; nucleotides not matched to a gene: 5. CDR3 loop: CATSDLFAGANEQFF. The CDR3, as DNA: TGTGCCACCAGTGATTTGTTCGCGGGAGCGAATGAGCAGTTCTTC.

The chain is built from TRBV11-2 and TRBJ2-1, with D unresolved. Between the trimmed V and J ends, which lost 3 bases and 10 bases, there was a span of 10 bases. This CDR3 has 12 residues. The V gene's germline CDR1 is SGHAT and CDR2 FQNNGV. The CDR3: CASSFTSSEQFF. The CDR3 nucleotides read TGTGCCAGCAGCTTTACAAGCAGCGAGCAGTTCTTC.

This clonotype was detected only a few times. V and J are TRBV19 and TRBJ1-5, with D unresolved. The V end was cut by 3 bases, the J end by 5 bases, with 11 bases between. The CDR3 runs to 14 residues. The germline gives CDR1 LNHDA, CDR2 SQIVND (reference sequence). For the CDR3, the DNA is TGTGCCAGTAGTATTGGGCAGGTCTATCAGCCCCAGCATTTT. Translated, it gives CASSIGQVYQPQHF. Full variable domain (outside the CDR3, taken from reference TRBV19 and TRBJ1-5): DGGITQSPKYLFRKEGQNVTLSCEQNLNHDAMYWYRQDPGQGLRLIYYSQIVNDFQKGDIAEGYSVSREKKESFPLTVTSAQKNPTAFYLCASSIGQVYQPQHFGDGTRLSIL.

The V and J genes are TRBV20-1 and TRBJ2-1; either TRBD1 or TRBD2 may fit D (5 bases each). Per germline, CDR1 DFQATT and CDR2 SNEGSKA (reference sequence). The CDR3 contains 12 residues. The V end lost 5 bases, the J end lost 4 bases, and 9 bases lay between the germline ends. CDR3 DNA: TGCAGTGCTCGGGACGAGTACAATGAGCAGTTCTTC. Residues: CSARDEYNEQFF.

This clonotype was found a few times. V and J are TRBV5-5 and TRBJ2-7; 8 bases match TRBD1. Germline-derived CDR1 and CDR2 are SGHKS and YYEKEE (reference sequence). Trimming took 3 bases from V and 3 from J; bases not matched to a gene: 8. The CDR3 has 15 amino acids. The CDR3 here is CASSWTTGGRYEQYF. CDR3 DNA sequence: TGTGCCAGCAGCTGGACTACAGGGGGGCGCTACGAGCAGTACTTC.

Here the CDR3 DNA reads TGTGCCAGCAGCTATCAGGGTTTAAGTGAAAAACTGTTTTTT. It yields the protein CASSYQGLSEKLFF. V and J are TRBV5-4 and TRBJ1-4; D is possibly TRBD1 (5 bases). Germline CDR1 SGHNT, CDR2 YYREEE (reference sequence). Trimming stripped 3 bases from V and 7 bases from J, with 13 bases between. CDR3 length equals 14 residues.

This chain connects TRBV6-6 to TRBJ1-5, with 7 bases that match TRBD1. V lost 6 bases, J lost 0 bases, and 8 bases stayed unmatched. The CDR3 has 16 amino acids. Germline loops: CDR1 MNHNY, CDR2 SVGAGI (reference sequence). Here the CDR3 reads CASRSGTVASNQPQHF. As DNA, the CDR3 is TGTGCCAGCAGAAGTGGGACAGTGGCTAGCAATCAGCCCCAGCATTTT.

The chain couples TRBV11-2 to TRBJ2-1, with 12 nucleotides matching TRBD2. Germline V CDR1 and CDR2: SGHAT, FQNNGV. With V trimmed by 7 bases and J by 10 bases, 14 bases remained unmatched. CDR3 length equals 16 residues. This CDR3 reads CASIAFLAGGRGEQFF. The CDR3, as DNA: TGTGCCAGCATCGCCTTTCTAGCGGGAGGGCGAGGCGAGCAGTTCTTC.

V is TRBV4-3 and J is TRBJ1-3; a weak D match, TRBD1 (6 bases). CDR1 is LGHNA and CDR2 is YSLEER in the germline V gene. This CDR3 contains 14 residues. V lost 4 bases, J lost 0 bases, and 7 bases lay in between. CDR3 region: CASSRGASGNTIYF. CDR3 sequence (DNA): TGCGCCAGCAGCCGGGGGGCCTCTGGAAACACCATATATTTT.

The chain carries TRBV11-2 and TRBJ1-6; D not certain. The V end was cut by 1 base, the J end by 10 bases, with 17 bases between. This CDR3 is built from 16 residues. Germline loops: CDR1 SGHAT, CDR2 FQNNGV. CDR3 nucleotide sequence: TGTGCCAGCAGCTTAGGGGCCTCGGCCGCCTCCTCACCCCTCCACTTT. It translates to CASSLGASAASSPLHF.

The genes are TRBV12-3 or TRBV12-4 and TRBJ1-2; D is undetermined. The CDR3 contains 13 residues. The V end was cut by 5 bases, the J end by 8 bases, with 15 bases between. CDR3 in DNA: TGTGCCAGCAGTCTCAGACCGGAAATGGGCTACACCTTC. Translation: CASSLRPEMGYTF.

J is TRBJ1-5 and V is TRBV28; TRBD1 agrees at 8 bases. Germline CDR1 reads MDHEN; CDR2 reads SYDVKM. Germline trimming cut 7 bases from V and 7 bases from J; bases unmatched to any gene: 9. The CDR3 loop spans 14 amino acids. The CDR3 spells CASTRRGLGQPQHF. As DNA, the CDR3 is TGTGCCAGCACCCGCAGGGGGCTGGGGCAGCCCCAGCATTTT.

This clonotype was found many times. The rearrangement joins TRBV6-2 or TRBV6-3 to TRBJ1-1; D may be TRBD1 (5 bases). This CDR3 contains 14 residues. V gave up 2 bases and J gave up 4 bases, with 11 bases separating them. CDR1 is MNHEY, CDR2 SVGEGT, per germline. The CDR3 nucleotides are TGTGCCAGCAGTTACGTTCGGGGGACCACTGAAGCTTTCTTT. Encoded protein: CASSYVRGTTEAFF.

This clonotype was seen just once. The CDR3, as DNA: TGTGCCAGCAGTTCCCCGTCGGGTGGCAGGGGGCGGGTGGGCTATGGCTACACCTTC. Amino acid sequence: CASSSPSGGRGRVGYGYTF. The chain joins TRBV28 to TRBJ1-2; 8 bases line up with TRBD1. Germline CDR1 is MDHEN and CDR2 is SYDVKM. Unmatched junction bases numbered 20, after V lost 4 bases and J lost 4 bases. CDR3 length: 19 residues.

This clonotype was detected once. The CDR3 nucleotides are TGTGCCTGGAGTAAGGACAGGAATGAGCAGTTCTTC. This codes for CAWSKDRNEQFF. J is TRBJ2-1 and V is TRBV30, with TRBD1 matching over 7 bases. The V gene's germline CDR1 is GTSNPN and CDR2 SVGIG (reference sequence). Trimming cost V 2 bases and J 7 bases; bases outside gene matches: 2. The CDR3 is 12 amino acids.

In this sample, this clonotype turned up a few times. The chain couples TRBV6-2 or TRBV6-3 to TRBJ2-7; perhaps TRBD1 as D (6 bases). Germline-derived CDR1 and CDR2 are MNHEY and SVGEGT. Trimming removed 5 bases from V and 0 bases from J, with 14 bases in between. The CDR3 is made up of 15 amino acids. CDR3 bases: TGTGCCAGCAGTACCCCACAGGGCCTCTCCTACGAGCAGTACTTC. Translating it yields CASSTPQGLSYEQYF.

A few counts support this clonotype. This chain uses TRBV7-9 with TRBJ2-7, with D unclear. Germline V gene lookup returns CDR1 SEHNR and CDR2 FQNEAQ (reference sequence). V lost 2 bases and J lost 7, with 6 bases in between. There are 11 residues in the CDR3. The DNA for the CDR3 is TGTGCCAGCAGCTTACAAGGGGAGCAGTACTTC. As protein: CASSLQGEQYF.

The CDR3 spells CATSDVGDWAKETQYF. The CDR3 coding sequence is TGTGCCACCAGTGATGTCGGGGATTGGGCCAAAGAGACCCAGTACTTC. V and J are TRBV24-1 and TRBJ2-5, with D tentatively TRBD2 (5 bases). Germline V gene lookup returns CDR1 KGHDR and CDR2 SFDVKD. The CDR3 has 16 residues. The ends were cut back, 3 bases at V and 3 bases at J, with 16 bases in the middle.